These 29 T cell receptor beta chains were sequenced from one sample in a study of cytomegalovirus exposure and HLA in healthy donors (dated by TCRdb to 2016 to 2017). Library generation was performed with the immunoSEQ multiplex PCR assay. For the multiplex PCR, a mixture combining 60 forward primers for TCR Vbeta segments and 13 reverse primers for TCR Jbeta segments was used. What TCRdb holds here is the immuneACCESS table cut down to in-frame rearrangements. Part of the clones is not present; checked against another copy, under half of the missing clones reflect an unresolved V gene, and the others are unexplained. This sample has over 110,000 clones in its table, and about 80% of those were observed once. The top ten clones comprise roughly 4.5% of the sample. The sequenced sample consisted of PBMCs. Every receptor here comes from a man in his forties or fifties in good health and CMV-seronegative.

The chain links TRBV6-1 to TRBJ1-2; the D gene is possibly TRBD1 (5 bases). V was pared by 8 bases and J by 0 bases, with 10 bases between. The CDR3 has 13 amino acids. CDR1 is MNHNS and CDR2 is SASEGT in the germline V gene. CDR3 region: CASGARANYGYTF. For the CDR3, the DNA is TGTGCCAGCGGGGCCCGAGCTAACTATGGCTACACCTTC.

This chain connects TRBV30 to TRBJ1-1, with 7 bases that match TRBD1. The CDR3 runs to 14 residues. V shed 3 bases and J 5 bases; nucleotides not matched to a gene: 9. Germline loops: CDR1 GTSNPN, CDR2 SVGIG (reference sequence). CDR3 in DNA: TGTGCCTGGAGACGGACAGGCCTGGAGACTGAAGCTTTCTTT. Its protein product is CAWRRTGLETEAFF.

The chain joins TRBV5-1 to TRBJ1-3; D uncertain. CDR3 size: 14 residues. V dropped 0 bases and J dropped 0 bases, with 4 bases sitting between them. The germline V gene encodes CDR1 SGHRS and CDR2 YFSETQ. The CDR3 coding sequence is TGCGCCAGCAGCTTGGCAGACTCTGGAAACACCATATATTTT. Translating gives CASSLADSGNTIYF.

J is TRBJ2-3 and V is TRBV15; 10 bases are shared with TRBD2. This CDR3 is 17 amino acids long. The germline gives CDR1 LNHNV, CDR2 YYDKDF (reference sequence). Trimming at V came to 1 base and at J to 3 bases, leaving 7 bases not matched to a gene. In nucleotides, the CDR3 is TGTGCCACCAGCAGAGGAGAAGGGACTAGCGTAACAGATACGCAGTATTTT. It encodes CATSRGEGTSVTDTQYF.

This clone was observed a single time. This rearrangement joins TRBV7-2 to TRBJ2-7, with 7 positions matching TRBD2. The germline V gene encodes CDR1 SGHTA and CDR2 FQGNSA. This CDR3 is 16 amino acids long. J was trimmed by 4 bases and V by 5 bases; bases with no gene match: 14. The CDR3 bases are TGTGCCAGCAGCCCGACGGGGGAGCGGGGTAGATACGAGCAGTACTTC. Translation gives CASSPTGERGRYEQYF.

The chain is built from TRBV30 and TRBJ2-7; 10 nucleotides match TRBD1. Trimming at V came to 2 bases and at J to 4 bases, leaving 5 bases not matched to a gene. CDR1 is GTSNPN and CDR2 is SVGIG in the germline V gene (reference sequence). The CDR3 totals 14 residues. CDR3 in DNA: TGTGCCTGGAGTTTTAGACAGGGGGCTTACGAGCAGTACTTC. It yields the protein CAWSFRQGAYEQYF. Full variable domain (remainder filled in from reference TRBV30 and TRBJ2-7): SQTIHQWPATLVQPVGSPLSLECTVEGTSNPNLYWYRQAAGRGLQLLFYSVGIGQISSEVPQNLSASRPQDRQFILSSKKLLLSDSGFYLCAWSFRQGAYEQYFGPGTRLTVT.

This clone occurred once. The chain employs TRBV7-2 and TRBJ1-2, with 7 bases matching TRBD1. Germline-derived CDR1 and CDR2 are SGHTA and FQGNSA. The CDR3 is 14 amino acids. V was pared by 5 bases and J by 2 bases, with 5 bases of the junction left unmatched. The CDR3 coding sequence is TGTGCCAGCAGCGAGACACAGGGGAACTATGGCTACACCTTC. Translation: CASSETQGNYGYTF.

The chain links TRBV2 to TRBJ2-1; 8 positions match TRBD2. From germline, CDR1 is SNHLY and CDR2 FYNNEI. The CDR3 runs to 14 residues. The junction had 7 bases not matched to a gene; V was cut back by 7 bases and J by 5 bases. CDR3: CASTASGFNNEQFF. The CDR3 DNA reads TGTGCCAGCACGGCTAGCGGGTTCAACAATGAGCAGTTCTTC.

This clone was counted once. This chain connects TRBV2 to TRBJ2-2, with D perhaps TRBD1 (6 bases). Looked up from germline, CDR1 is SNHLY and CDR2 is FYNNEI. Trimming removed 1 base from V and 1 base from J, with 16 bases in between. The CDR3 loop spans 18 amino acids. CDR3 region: CASSEGGGAGENTGELFF. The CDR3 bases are TGTGCCAGCAGTGAAGGGGGTGGGGCAGGGGAGAACACCGGGGAGCTGTTTTTT.

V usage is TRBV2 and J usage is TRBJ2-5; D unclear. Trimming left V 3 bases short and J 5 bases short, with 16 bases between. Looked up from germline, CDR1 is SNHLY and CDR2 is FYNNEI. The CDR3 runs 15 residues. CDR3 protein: CASSEQRVDGETQYF. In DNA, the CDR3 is TGTGCCAGCAGTGAGCAACGGGTGGATGGGGAGACCCAGTACTTC.

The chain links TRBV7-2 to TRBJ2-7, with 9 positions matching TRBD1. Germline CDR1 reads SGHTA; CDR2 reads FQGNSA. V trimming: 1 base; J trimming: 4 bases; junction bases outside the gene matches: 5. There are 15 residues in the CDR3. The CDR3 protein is CASSLELGQGYEQYF. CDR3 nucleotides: TGTGCCAGCAGCTTAGAATTGGGACAGGGATACGAGCAGTACTTC.

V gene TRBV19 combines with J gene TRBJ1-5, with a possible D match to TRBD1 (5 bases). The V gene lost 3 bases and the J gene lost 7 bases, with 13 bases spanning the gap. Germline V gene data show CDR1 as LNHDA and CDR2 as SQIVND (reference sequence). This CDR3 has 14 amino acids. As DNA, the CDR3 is TGTGCCAGTAGTATGAAGGGGTTGAGCCAGCCCCAGCATTTT. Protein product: CASSMKGLSQPQHF.

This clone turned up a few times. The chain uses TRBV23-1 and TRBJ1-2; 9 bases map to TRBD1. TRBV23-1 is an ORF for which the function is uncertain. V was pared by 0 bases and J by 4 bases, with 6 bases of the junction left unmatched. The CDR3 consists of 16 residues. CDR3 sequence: CASSQSKQGAGYGYTF. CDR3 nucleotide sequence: TGCGCCAGCAGTCAATCAAAACAGGGGGCTGGCTATGGCTACACCTTC.

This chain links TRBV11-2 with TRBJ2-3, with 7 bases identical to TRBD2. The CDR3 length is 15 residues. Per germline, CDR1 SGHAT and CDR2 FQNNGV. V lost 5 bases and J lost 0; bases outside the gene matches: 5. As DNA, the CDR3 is TGTGCCAGCAGCCCCCTCGGGGGGAGCACAGATACGCAGTATTTT. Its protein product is CASSPLGGSTDTQYF.

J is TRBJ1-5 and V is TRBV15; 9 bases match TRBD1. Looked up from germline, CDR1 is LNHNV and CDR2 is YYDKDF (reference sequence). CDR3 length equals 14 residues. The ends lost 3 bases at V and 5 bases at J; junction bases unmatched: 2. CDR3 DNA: TGTGCCACCAGCAGCACAGGGGGCTATCAGCCCCAGCATTTT. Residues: CATSSTGGYQPQHF.

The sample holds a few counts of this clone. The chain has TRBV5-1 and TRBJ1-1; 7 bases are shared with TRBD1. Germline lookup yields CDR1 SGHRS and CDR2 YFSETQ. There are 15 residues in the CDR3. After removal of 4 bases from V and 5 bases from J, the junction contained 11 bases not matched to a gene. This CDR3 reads CASSGLTGSRTEAFF. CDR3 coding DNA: TGCGCCAGCAGCGGTCTGACAGGGTCGAGAACTGAAGCTTTCTTT.

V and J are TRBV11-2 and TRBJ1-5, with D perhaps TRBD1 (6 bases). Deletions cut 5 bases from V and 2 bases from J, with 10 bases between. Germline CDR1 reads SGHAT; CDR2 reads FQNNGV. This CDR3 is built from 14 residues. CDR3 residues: CASSRAGGNQPQHF. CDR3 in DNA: TGTGCCAGCAGCCGGGCAGGGGGCAATCAGCCCCAGCATTTT.

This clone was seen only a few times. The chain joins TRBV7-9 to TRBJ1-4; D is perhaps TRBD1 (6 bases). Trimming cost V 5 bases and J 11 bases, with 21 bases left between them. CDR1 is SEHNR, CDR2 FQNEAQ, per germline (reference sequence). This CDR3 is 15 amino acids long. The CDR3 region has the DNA TGTGCCAGCAGCGATGGAAACAGGGCCGGTGGGAAACTGTTTTTT. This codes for CASSDGNRAGGKLFF.

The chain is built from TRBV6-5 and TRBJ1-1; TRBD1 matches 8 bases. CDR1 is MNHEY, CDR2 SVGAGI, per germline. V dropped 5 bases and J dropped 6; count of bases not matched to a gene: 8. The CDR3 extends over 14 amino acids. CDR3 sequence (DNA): TGTGCCAGCAGTCCCGACAGGGGTATGTCTGAAGCTTTCTTT. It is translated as CASSPDRGMSEAFF.

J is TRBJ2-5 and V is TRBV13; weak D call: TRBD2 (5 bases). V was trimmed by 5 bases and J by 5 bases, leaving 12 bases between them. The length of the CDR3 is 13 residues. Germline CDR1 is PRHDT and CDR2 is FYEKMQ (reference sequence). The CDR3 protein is CASSTDVAETQYF. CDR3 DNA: TGTGCCAGCAGCACCGACGTAGCGGAGACCCAGTACTTC.

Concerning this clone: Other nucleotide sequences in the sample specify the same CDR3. CDR3 DNA sequence: TGTGCCAGCTCACCAATCTCAGGAGAGACCCAGTACTTC. It encodes CASSPISGETQYF. V is TRBV18 and J is TRBJ2-5; D gene uncertain. Trimming took off 2 bases at V and 4 bases at J, with 8 bases between the two ends. CDR1 is KGHSH, CDR2 LQKENI, per germline. The CDR3 extends over 13 amino acids.

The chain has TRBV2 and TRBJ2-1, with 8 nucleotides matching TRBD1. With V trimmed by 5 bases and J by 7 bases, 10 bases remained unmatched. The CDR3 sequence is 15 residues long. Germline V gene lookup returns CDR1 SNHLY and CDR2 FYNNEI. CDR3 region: CASSSQGAVLNEQFF. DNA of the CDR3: TGTGCCAGCAGTTCCCAGGGGGCTGTTTTAAATGAGCAGTTCTTC. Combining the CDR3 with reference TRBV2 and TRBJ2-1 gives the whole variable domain EPEVTQTPSHQVTQMGQEVILRCVPISNHLYFYWYRQILGQKVEFLVSFYNNEISEKSEIFDDQFSVERPDGSNFTLKIRSTKLEDSAMYFCASSSQGAVLNEQFFGPGTRLTVL.

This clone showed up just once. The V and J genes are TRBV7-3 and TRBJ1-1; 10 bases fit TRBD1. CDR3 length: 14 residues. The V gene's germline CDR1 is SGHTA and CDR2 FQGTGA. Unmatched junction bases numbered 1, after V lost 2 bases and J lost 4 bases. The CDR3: CASSLGTGATEAFF. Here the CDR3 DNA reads TGTGCCAGCAGCTTAGGGACAGGGGCCACTGAAGCTTTCTTT. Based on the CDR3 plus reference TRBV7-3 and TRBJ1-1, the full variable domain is GAGVSQTPSNKVTEKGKYVELRCDPISGHTALYWYRQSLGQGPEFLIYFQGTGAADDSGLPNDRFFAVRPEGSVSTLKIQRTERGDSAVYLCASSLGTGATEAFFGQGTRLTVV.

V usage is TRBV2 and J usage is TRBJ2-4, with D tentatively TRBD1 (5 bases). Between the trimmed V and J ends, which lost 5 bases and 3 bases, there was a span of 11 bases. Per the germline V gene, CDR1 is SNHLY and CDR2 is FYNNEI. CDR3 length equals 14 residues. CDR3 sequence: CASSRGLDKNIQYF. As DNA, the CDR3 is TGTGCCAGCAGTAGGGGCTTGGACAAAAACATTCAGTACTTC.

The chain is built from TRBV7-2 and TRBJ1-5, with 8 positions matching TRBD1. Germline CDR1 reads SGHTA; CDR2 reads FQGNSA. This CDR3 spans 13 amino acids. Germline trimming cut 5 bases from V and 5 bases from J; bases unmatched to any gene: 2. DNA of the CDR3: TGTGCCAGCAGCGCACAGGGGGATCAGCCCCAGCATTTT. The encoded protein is CASSAQGDQPQHF.

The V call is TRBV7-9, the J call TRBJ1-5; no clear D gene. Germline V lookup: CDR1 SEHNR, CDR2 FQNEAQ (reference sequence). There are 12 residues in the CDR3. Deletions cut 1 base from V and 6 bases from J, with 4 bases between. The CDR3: CASSLGVQPQHF. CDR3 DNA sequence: TGTGCCAGCAGCTTAGGAGTTCAGCCCCAGCATTTT.

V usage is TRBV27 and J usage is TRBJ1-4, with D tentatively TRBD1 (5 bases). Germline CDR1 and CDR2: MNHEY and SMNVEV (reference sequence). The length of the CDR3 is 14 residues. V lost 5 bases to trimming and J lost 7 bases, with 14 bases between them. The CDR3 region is CASSARGLGEKLFF. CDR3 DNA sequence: TGTGCCAGCAGTGCTCGGGGGTTAGGTGAAAAACTGTTTTTT.

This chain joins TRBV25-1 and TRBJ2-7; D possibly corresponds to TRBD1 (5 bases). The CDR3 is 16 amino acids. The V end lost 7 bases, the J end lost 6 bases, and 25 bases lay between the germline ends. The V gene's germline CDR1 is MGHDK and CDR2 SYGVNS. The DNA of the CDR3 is TGTGCCAGCACCCCTGGTGGGGTTAGGCAGGGCGGCGAGCAGTACTTC. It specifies CASTPGGVRQGGEQYF.

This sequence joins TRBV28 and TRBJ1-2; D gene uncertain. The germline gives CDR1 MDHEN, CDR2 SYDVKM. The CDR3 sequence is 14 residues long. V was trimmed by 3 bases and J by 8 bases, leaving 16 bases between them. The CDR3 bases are TGTGCCAGCAGTTTTGGGAGGCATCTGGGGGGCTACACCTTC. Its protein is CASSFGRHLGGYTF.